The 2 T cell receptor beta chains reported below all come from one sample, sequenced in a study of blood T cell repertoires in COVID-19. Using immunoSEQ multiplex PCR, the repertoire was profiled, and TCRdb retains in-frame clones only, with some absent. The sample comprises tens of thousands of clones, about 86% of which are singletons, and less than 5% rests with the top ten. Sequenced input: peripheral blood. The receptors come from a man aged 60-69 years with acute or convalescent COVID-19.

This chain connects TRBV5-6 to TRBJ2-6; TRBD1 might be the D (5 bases). CDR1 is SGHDT and CDR2 is YYEEEE in the germline V gene. Trimming removed 0 bases from V and 0 bases from J, with 16 bases in between. The CDR3 contains 19 residues. CDR3 nucleotides: TGTGCCAGCAGCTTGGTTTGGGCAGGGCCATCCTCTGGGGCCAACGTCCTGACTTTC. Protein: CASSLVWAGPSSGANVLTF.

CDR3 protein: CASSGDSYEAFF. The CDR3 DNA follows: TGTGCCAGCAGCGGGGACAGTTATGAAGCTTTCTTT. The chain links TRBV6-5 to TRBJ1-1, with 7 bases fitting TRBD1. The CDR3 loop spans 12 amino acids. J was trimmed by 7 bases and V by 6 bases; bases with no gene match: 5. Germline CDR1 and CDR2: MNHEY and SVGAGI.